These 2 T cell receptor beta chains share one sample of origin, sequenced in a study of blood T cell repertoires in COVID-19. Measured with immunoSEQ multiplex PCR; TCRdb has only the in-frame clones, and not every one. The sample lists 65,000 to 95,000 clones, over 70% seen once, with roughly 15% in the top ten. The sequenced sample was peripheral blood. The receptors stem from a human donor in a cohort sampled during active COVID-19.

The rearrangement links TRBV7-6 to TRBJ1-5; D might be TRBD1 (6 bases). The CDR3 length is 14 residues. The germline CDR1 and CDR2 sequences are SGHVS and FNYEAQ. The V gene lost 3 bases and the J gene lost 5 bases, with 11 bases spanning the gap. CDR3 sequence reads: CASSFGGADQPQHF. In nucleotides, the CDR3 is TGTGCCAGCAGCTTTGGGGGGGCAGATCAGCCCCAGCATTTT.

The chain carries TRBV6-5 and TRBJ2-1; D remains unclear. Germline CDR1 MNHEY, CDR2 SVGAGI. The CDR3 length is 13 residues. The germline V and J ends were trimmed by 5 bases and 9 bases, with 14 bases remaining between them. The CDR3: CASSPSWRGEQFF. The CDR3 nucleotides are TGTGCCAGCAGTCCCTCTTGGCGAGGTGAGCAGTTCTTC.